This TCR beta chain came from a study of regulatory T cells in long-lasting Graves disease. Germline lookup yields CDR1 SEHNR and CDR2 FQNEAQ (reference sequence). The V gene lost 5 bases and the J gene lost 0 bases, with 17 bases spanning the gap. The CDR3 runs 17 residues. Building of the TCR beta libraries involved iRepertoire HTBI primers and Arm-PCR of CDR3 regions. Each CDR3 protein is one row after TCRdb ran MiXCR on the multiplex PCR reads. Of about 440,000 distinct CDR3 sequences listed, about 16% are singletons. The time point here: newly diagnosed GD, antithyroid drugs for less than 3 months. Preparation of the TCR library used RNA extracted from PBMCs. An endocrinology department in Xi'an, China, recruited the patients. This clonotype has only a few counts. Antigen unknown. Study-wide findings and caveats: Under persistent disease, TRBV28, TRBJ1-2 and TRBJ2-5 were used preferentially.

These same data were also listed under a study on T cells in Graves' hyperthyroidism and ophthalmopathy. That work contributes: Diagnostic assessment was based on clinical symptoms, serum thyroxine and TRAb, thyroid ultrasound and orbital computed tomography. First-round RT-PCR of the TCR CDR3 relied on the HTBI primer set.

This rearrangement joins TRBV7-9 to TRBJ2-1; D tentatively fits TRBD1 or TRBD2 (5 bases each). The TCR was taken from a woman aged 25 to 39 with Graves disease. Sequencing used peripheral blood mononuclear cells (PBMCs), obtained at new diagnosis, from a patient treated with antithyroid drugs. In DNA, the CDR3 is TGTGCCAGCAGCCCTGGGTGGGCAGGGAGCTCCTACAATGAGCAGTTCTTC. As protein: CASSPGWAGSSYNEQFF.